A selection of T cell receptor beta chains follows, all from one sample in a study of T cells after yellow fever vaccination. TCRdb re-analysed the 5' RACE reads in MiXCR, keeping a single row per CDR3 protein. In the table there are around 530,000 distinct CDR3 sequences, about a sixth of which are singletons. The sequencing here drew on PBMCs, taken around 5 days after the first yellow fever vaccination. The receptor source for this set is a man in his late teens or twenties who received the YFV17D yellow fever vaccine. The conserved cysteine and the conserved F or W are not part of the CDR3 here.

V gene	J gene	CDR3 protein
TRBV18	TRBJ2-5	ASSEGTATRETQY
TRBV9	TRBJ2-1	ASSESSSGANEQF
TRBV25-1	TRBJ1-6	ASRRGTDSPLH
TRBV27	TRBJ1-2	ASRPPDALGYT
TRBV5-6	TRBJ2-5	ASSLSTWQETQY
TRBV28	TRBJ2-7	ASSWARGADYEQY
TRBV5-1	TRBJ1-4	ASSSDAYGEKLF
TRBV25-1	TRBJ1-5	ASSEFGQPQH
TRBV7-9	TRBJ2-2	ASSLIGMELELF
TRBV7-2	TRBJ1-1	ASSLHYFPPNTEAF
TRBV7-3	TRBJ2-7	ASSLGPRAVYEQY
TRBV4-3	TRBJ2-5	ANPGYQETQY
TRBV5-1	TRBJ2-7	ASKGTESLSYEQY
TRBV27	TRBJ2-1	ASSVTSGGLNEQF
TRBV28	TRBJ1-5	ASSSGIFNQPQH
TRBV20-1	TRBJ1-1	SARHGAWNTEAF
TRBV12-3/TRBV12-4	TRBJ1-5	ASSASGAQPQH
TRBV29-1	TRBJ2-7	SVQRRTGRRREQY
TRBV11-2	TRBJ2-2	ASSSFRGGNTGELF
TRBV7-8	TRBJ2-4	ASSKFGQGGNIQY
TRBV7-2	TRBJ2-2	ASSFPVSGTGELF
TRBV5-1	TRBJ1-4	ASSSTGFDEKLF